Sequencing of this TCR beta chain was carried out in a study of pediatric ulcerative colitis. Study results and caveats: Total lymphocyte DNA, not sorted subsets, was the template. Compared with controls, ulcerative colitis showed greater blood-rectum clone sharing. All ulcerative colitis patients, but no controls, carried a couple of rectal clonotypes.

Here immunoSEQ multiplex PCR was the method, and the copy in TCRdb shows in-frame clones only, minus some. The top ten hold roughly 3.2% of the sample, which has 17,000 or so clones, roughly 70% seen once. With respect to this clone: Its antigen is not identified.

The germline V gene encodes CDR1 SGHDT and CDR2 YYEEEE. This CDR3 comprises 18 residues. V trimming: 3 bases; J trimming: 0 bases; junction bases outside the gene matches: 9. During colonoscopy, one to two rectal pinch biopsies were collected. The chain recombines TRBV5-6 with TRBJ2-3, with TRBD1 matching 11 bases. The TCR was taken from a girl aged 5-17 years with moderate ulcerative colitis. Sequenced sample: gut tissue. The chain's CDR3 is CASSWTGGYFQSTDTQYF. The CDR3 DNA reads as TGTGCCAGCAGCTGGACAGGGGGCTATTTCCAAAGCACAGATACGCAGTATTTT.